These 27 T cell receptor beta chains were sequenced from one sample in a study of cytomegalovirus exposure and HLA in healthy donors (TCRdb year 2017). The library came from the immunoSEQ multiplex PCR assay. The multiplex PCR relied on a mix of 60 forward primers for TCR Vbeta segments and 13 reverse primers for TCR Jbeta segments. Here the immuneACCESS table is served through TCRdb, limited to in-frame sequences with V and J called. Missing clones are a known gap in these copies; in checked studies unresolved V genes cover under half, and the rest lacks a known reason. The sample table contains roughly 110,000 clones; only one count was recorded for about four fifths of them. Around 3% of the sample is in the top ten clones. Source material: PBMCs. The receptors were gathered from a woman aged 18-30 years in good health and CMV-seropositive.

V and J are TRBV4-2 and TRBJ2-1, with TRBD2 matching over 8 bases. Per the germline V gene, CDR1 is LGHNA and CDR2 is YNFKEQ. The CDR3 runs 16 residues. V trimming: 1 base; J trimming: 8 bases; junction bases outside the gene matches: 10. The CDR3 DNA follows: TGTGCCAGCAGCCAAGCCGGGACTAGGATGGATGATGAGCAGTTCTTC. It is translated as CASSQAGTRMDDEQFF.

The chain couples TRBV10-3 to TRBJ2-7; D is possibly TRBD2 (6 bases). Germline V gene sequence: CDR1 ENHRY, CDR2 SYGVKD. CDR3 length: 16 residues. Between the trimmed V and J ends, which lost 0 bases and 5 bases, there was a span of 17 bases. CDR3 sequence: CAISESISSGVHEQYF. CDR3 bases: TGTGCCATCAGTGAGTCAATCTCTTCGGGGGTCCACGAGCAGTACTTC.

J is TRBJ2-7 and V is TRBV2, with a tentative D call TRBD1 (5 bases). The end of the DNA is better explained by TRBJ2-5, so the J call may be wrong. This CDR3 is 13 amino acids long. Per the germline V gene, CDR1 is SNHLY and CDR2 is FYNNEI. CDR3 coding DNA: TGTGCCAGCAGTGACAGGGCCCGGGAGACCCAGTACTTC. This sequence encodes CASSDRARETQYF.

The rearrangement uses TRBV2 and TRBJ1-5; D is ambiguous. This CDR3 spans 14 amino acids. Germline CDR1 reads SNHLY; CDR2 reads FYNNEI. The V and J ends lost 7 bases and 6 bases respectively, with 16 bases between them. CDR3 coding DNA: TGTGCCAGCACCGCGGAACAAAGCGGTCAGCCCCAGCATTTT. Amino acids: CASTAEQSGQPQHF.

There are a few counts of this clone. J is TRBJ1-1 and V is TRBV12-5; weak D call: TRBD1 (6 bases). CDR1 LGHNT and CDR2 FRNRAP come from the germline V gene. Between the trimmed V and J ends, which lost 6 bases and 0 bases, there was a span of 11 bases. This CDR3 is built from 14 residues. CDR3 residues: CASGSTGLNTEAFF. Written as DNA, the CDR3 is TGTGCTAGTGGCTCAACAGGGCTGAACACTGAAGCTTTCTTT.

The chain links TRBV6-4 to TRBJ2-1; the D gene is possibly TRBD2 (8 bases). Germline V gene lookup returns CDR1 MRHNA and CDR2 SNTAGT. This CDR3 region has 18 residues. Trimming removed 4 bases at V and 5 bases at J, with 24 bases between. The CDR3 coding sequence is TGTGCCAGCAGTGTACCTATACGACTAGCGCAGGGGGACAATGAGCAGTTCTTC. Its translation is CASSVPIRLAQGDNEQFF.

J is TRBJ2-3 and V is TRBV5-4; D is perhaps TRBD2 (6 bases). In germline, CDR1 is SGHNT, CDR2 YYREEE (reference sequence). This CDR3 is 15 amino acids long. The V and J ends lost 3 bases and 1 base respectively, with 12 bases between them. The CDR3 sequence: CASSSLSGGTDTQYF. DNA of the CDR3: TGTGCCAGCAGCTCCCTCTCGGGGGGCACAGATACGCAGTATTTT.

The chain uses TRBV27 and TRBJ2-1, with 9 bases fitting TRBD2. CDR3 size: 14 residues. The V and J ends lost 7 bases and 3 bases, in that order; junction bases with no gene match: 4. Per the germline V gene, CDR1 is MNHEY and CDR2 is SMNVEV (reference sequence). The CDR3 DNA sequence: TGTGCCAGCACCGGGACTAGCAGCTACAATGAGCAGTTCTTC. Amino acid sequence: CASTGTSSYNEQFF.

This clone is a singleton in its sample. The chain recombines TRBV2 with TRBJ1-5, with D hard to call. Germline V gene data show CDR1 as SNHLY and CDR2 as FYNNEI. V was pared by 4 bases and J by 1 base, with 14 bases between. The CDR3 is 16 residues long. The chain's CDR3 is CASSGGGERSNQPQHF. The CDR3 DNA reads TGTGCCAGCAGTGGAGGTGGAGAAAGGAGCAATCAGCCCCAGCATTTT.

The chain is built from TRBV10-2 and TRBJ2-5; possible D gene TRBD2, 5 bases. The CDR3 runs to 14 residues. The germline V gene has CDR1 WSHSY and CDR2 SAAADI. V lost 8 bases, J lost 2 bases, and 15 bases lay in between. CDR3 residues: CASDHSAVQETQYF. CDR3 DNA: TGCGCCAGCGACCACTCAGCGGTTCAAGAGACCCAGTACTTC.

Points on this clone: The junction does not match germline at one end; this may be a read error. The genes are TRBV7-7 and TRBJ2-6; D gene unclear. CDR3 length equals 10 residues. Looked up from germline, CDR1 is SSHAT and CDR2 is FNYEAQ (reference sequence). The CDR3 here is CASSLAQSPF. CDR3 coding DNA: TGTGCTAGCAGCTTAGCACAGTCCCCTTTC.

J is TRBJ2-1 and V is TRBV18, with 11 bases aligning to TRBD2. V dropped 0 bases and J dropped 10; count of bases not matched to a gene: 5. There are 15 residues in the CDR3. In germline, CDR1 is KGHSH, CDR2 LQKENI. CDR3 bases: TGTGCCAGCTCACCACCGACTAGCGGGGTTGGGGAGCAGTTCTTC. Protein: CASSPPTSGVGEQFF.

The chain joins TRBV6-6 to TRBJ2-1; 7 bases align to TRBD1. Losses at the gene ends were 6 bases for V and 7 bases for J; bases not matched to a gene: 6. Germline CDR1 reads MNHNY; CDR2 reads SVGAGI (reference sequence). The CDR3 totals 13 residues. The DNA of the CDR3 is TGTGCCAGCAGCTATACAGGGGAGAATGAGCAGTTCTTC. Amino acids: CASSYTGENEQFF.

This clone was seen once. The chain links TRBV9 to TRBJ1-2, with 9 bases aligning to TRBD1. With 1 base clipped from V and 11 bases from J, the junction kept 9 bases outside the gene matches. This CDR3 region has 14 residues. The germline gives CDR1 SGDLS, CDR2 YYNGEE. This CDR3 is CASSVTWDRVGYTF. The DNA for the CDR3 is TGTGCCAGCAGCGTAACCTGGGACAGGGTGGGGTACACCTTC.

This chain uses TRBV2 with TRBJ1-3, with a weak D call TRBD1 (5 bases). The CDR3 has 12 amino acids. The V end lost 11 bases, the J end lost 1 base, and 9 bases lay between the germline ends. In germline, CDR1 is SNHLY, CDR2 FYNNEI. DNA of the CDR3: TGTGCCCAGGGATTTTCTGGAAACACCATATATTTT. Amino acids: CAQGFSGNTIYF.

This sequence joins TRBV5-1 and TRBJ1-4; the match to TRBD1 covers 8 bases. Germline V CDR1 and CDR2: SGHRS, YFSETQ. With V trimmed by 1 base and J by 8 bases, 7 bases remained unmatched. CDR3 length: 15 amino acids. The CDR3 coding sequence is TGCGCCAGCAGCTTGAACGGACAGGGTGAAGAAAAACTGTTTTTT. This sequence encodes CASSLNGQGEEKLFF. The full variable domain, rest sourced from reference TRBV5-1 and TRBJ1-4, is KAGVTQTPRYLIKTRGQQVTLSCSPISGHRSVSWYQQTPGQGLQFLFEYFSETQRNKGNFPGRFSGRQFSNSRSEMNVSTLELGDSALYLCASSLNGQGEEKLFFGSGTQLSVL.

V is TRBV5-4 and J is TRBJ2-1, with D tentatively TRBD2 (6 bases). CDR1 and CDR2 from the germline V gene are SGHNT and YYREEE (reference sequence). The CDR3 spans 15 residues. The V end lost 0 bases, the J end lost 1 base, and 8 bases lay between the germline ends. CDR3 nucleotides: TGTGCCAGCAGCTTGGACGGGAGTTCCTACAATGAGCAGTTCTTC. Protein: CASSLDGSSYNEQFF.

V usage is TRBV6-5 and J usage is TRBJ1-2; D uncertain. CDR3 length equals 14 residues. V was shortened by 5 bases and J by 0 bases, with 10 bases between the two germline ends. The germline V gene has CDR1 MNHEY and CDR2 SVGAGI. As DNA, the CDR3 is TGTGCCAGCAGTCCGCCATTAGCTAACTATGGCTACACCTTC. Its translation is CASSPPLANYGYTF.

The DNA of the CDR3 is TGTGCCAGCTCCGTACAGGGGGCAGGTGCAGATACGCAGTATTTT. Translation gives CASSVQGAGADTQYF. V is TRBV18 and J is TRBJ2-3; 9 bases map to TRBD1. From germline, CDR1 is KGHSH and CDR2 LQKENI. With V trimmed by 6 bases and J by 4 bases, 8 bases remained unmatched. This CDR3 comprises 15 residues.

The table lists this clone with a few counts. The V and J genes are TRBV7-9 and TRBJ2-3, with 8 nucleotides matching TRBD2. The CDR3 length is 13 residues. The V segment lost 2 bases and the J segment 5 bases; nucleotides outside the gene matches: 0. CDR1 and CDR2 (germline): SEHNR, FQNEAQ (reference sequence). The CDR3 here is CASSLLAGDTQYF. Written as DNA, the CDR3 is TGTGCCAGCAGCTTACTAGCGGGAGATACGCAGTATTTT.

The chain uses TRBV19 and TRBJ1-1; a possible D gene is TRBD1 (5 bases). Germline V lookup: CDR1 LNHDA, CDR2 SQIVND (reference sequence). The V end was cut by 1 base, the J end by 7 bases, with 10 bases between. The CDR3 is made up of 13 amino acids. Here the CDR3 DNA reads TGTGCCAGTAGTATAGTGGGGCAGATTGAAGCTTTCTTT. Protein sequence: CASSIVGQIEAFF.

This chain connects TRBV18 to TRBJ2-5, with 10 bases lining up with TRBD2. Germline CDR1 is KGHSH and CDR2 is LQKENI. With 2 bases clipped from V and 0 bases from J, the junction kept 9 bases outside the gene matches. This CDR3 spans 18 amino acids. Written as DNA, the CDR3 is TGTGCCAGCTCACCAGTGCTAGCGGGAGTTGGGTACCAAGAGACCCAGTACTTC. This gives the protein CASSPVLAGVGYQETQYF.

The chain has TRBV6-1 and TRBJ1-1; D gene uncertain. The CDR3 length is 13 residues. CDR1 is MNHNS and CDR2 is SASEGT in the germline V gene. V was trimmed by 2 bases and J by 0 bases, leaving 4 bases between them. CDR3 residues: CASSEQLNTEAFF. In DNA form, the CDR3 reads TGTGCCAGCAGTGAACAGTTGAACACTGAAGCTTTCTTT.

This rearrangement joins TRBV28 to TRBJ2-7; 7 nucleotides match TRBD1. The CDR3 spans 13 residues. Trimming cost V 6 bases and J 1 base; bases outside gene matches: 3. CDR1 is MDHEN, CDR2 SYDVKM, per germline. In DNA, the CDR3 is TGTGCCAGCAGGGAGACAGGGTCCTACGAGCAGTACTTC. The encoded protein is CASRETGSYEQYF.

The chain recombines TRBV6-6 with TRBJ1-3; 7 nucleotides line up with TRBD1. Per germline, CDR1 MNHNY and CDR2 SVGAGI (reference sequence). The CDR3 totals 14 residues. Germline trimming cut 6 bases from V and 1 base from J; bases unmatched to any gene: 3. Here the CDR3 DNA reads TGTGCCAGCAGCTGGGGACAGTCTGGAAACACCATATATTTT. This translates into CASSWGQSGNTIYF.

The J gene is TRBJ2-2, the V gene TRBV28, with D uncertain. The CDR3 extends over 14 amino acids. The V end was cut by 4 bases, the J end by 9 bases, with 15 bases between. CDR1 MDHEN and CDR2 SYDVKM come from the germline V gene. The CDR3 loop reads CASSSPGLARELFF. Written as DNA, the CDR3 is TGTGCCAGCAGTTCGCCGGGTTTAGCCAGGGAGCTGTTTTTT.

The rearrangement joins TRBV5-4 to TRBJ1-2; 8 bases are a match to TRBD1. Germline CDR1 and CDR2: SGHNT and YYREEE (reference sequence). The V gene end was trimmed by 4 bases and the J gene end by 5 bases; junction bases not matched to a gene: 4. This CDR3 region has 13 residues. The CDR3 sequence: CASSPDRAYGYTF. CDR3 DNA: TGTGCCAGCAGCCCGGACAGGGCGTATGGCTACACCTTC.